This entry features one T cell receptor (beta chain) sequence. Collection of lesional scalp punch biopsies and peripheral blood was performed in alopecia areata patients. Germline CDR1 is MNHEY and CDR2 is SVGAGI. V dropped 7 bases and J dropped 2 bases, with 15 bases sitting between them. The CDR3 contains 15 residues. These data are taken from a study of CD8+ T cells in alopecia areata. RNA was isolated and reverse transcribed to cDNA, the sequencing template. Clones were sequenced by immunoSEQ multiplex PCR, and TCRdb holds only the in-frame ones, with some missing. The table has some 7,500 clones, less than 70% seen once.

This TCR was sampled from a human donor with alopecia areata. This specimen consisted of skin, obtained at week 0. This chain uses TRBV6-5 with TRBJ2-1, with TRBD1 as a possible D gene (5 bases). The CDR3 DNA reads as TGTGCCAGCAACCCCAGGGTAGAAGCCTACAATGAGCAGTTCTTC. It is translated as CASNPRVEAYNEQFF.